This T cell receptor beta chain was sequenced in a study of read filtering for tumor transcriptome and immune sequencing. Study-wide results and limits: The sorted CD138-negative fraction was a mixed bone marrow immune population, not purified T cells. Compared with RNA-seq, IR-seq gave much higher clonotype depth and reliability.

This clonotype was detected many times. Antigen: not known. V was trimmed by 6 bases and J by 2 bases, leaving 11 bases between them. The length of the CDR3 is 13 residues. This library used roughly 0.4 ug RNA and molecular barcoded adaptors spanning alpha/delta and beta/gamma chains. TCRdb re-analysed the reads in MiXCR, keeping a single row per CDR3 protein. This sample yields approximately 90,000 distinct CDR3 sequences, of which roughly an eighth are seen a single time; 14% to 15% belongs to the top ten. The clonotype was recovered from a donor at least 40 years old with multiple myeloma. Material for sequencing was a population of CD138-negative cells sorted from bone marrow. The rearrangement links TRBV12-3 or TRBV12-4 to TRBJ2-7; D gene ambiguous. CDR3 bases: TGTGCCAGCAGCCTCAATAATGCCTACGAGCAGTACTTC. It encodes CASSLNNAYEQYF.